A selection of T cell receptor beta chains follows, all from one sample in a study of control samples from healthy donors and cancer patients. Clones were read by immunoSEQ multiplex PCR, and TCRdb kept only the in-frame ones, dropping some. The table shows about 180,000 clones, with approximately 92% occurring only once. The specimen sequenced was blood. These receptors came from a man aged 30-40 years in good health. The conserved cysteine and the conserved F or W are not part of the CDR3 here.

>TRBV18|9|TRBJ2-1
ASSPRNEQF
>TRBV10-3|13|TRBJ1-1
AISESGTVNTEAF
>TRBV3-1/TRBV3-2|13|TRBJ1-2
ASSLRTGGGLGYT
>TRBV6-7|11|TRBJ1-1
ASSYSGRVGAF
>TRBV7-2|11|TRBJ1-1
ASTANLNTEAF
>TRBV27|12|TRBJ2-7
ASSFQGGSYEQY
>TRBV12-5|12|TRBJ1-6
ASALTVFNSPLH
>TRBV7-7|12|TRBJ1-1
ASSPYREGTEAF
>TRBV28|16|TRBJ2-6
ASSLEWTELSGANVLT
>TRBV6-5|12|TRBJ2-5
ASSLRTGLETQY
>TRBV7-2|13|TRBJ2-5
ASSFQMGLYGTQY
>TRBV27|12|TRBJ1-2
ASSHRLDGYGYT
>TRBV27|13|TRBJ2-5
ASQGAGAGQETQY
>TRBV7-9|13|TRBJ2-7
ASSTSSGRPYEQY
>TRBV15|11|TRBJ1-5
ATSGGRDQPQH
>TRBV28|14|TRBJ2-1
ASSQGLAGPYNEQF
>TRBV11-2|11|TRBJ1-1
ASSSPGQSEAF
>TRBV14|15|TRBJ2-1
ASSPTRSSGSYNEQF
>TRBV15|13|TRBJ2-7
ATSRGGQGAGEQY
>TRBV6-5|11|TRBJ2-3
ASSPRLPDTQY
>TRBV7-2|14|TRBJ1-5
ASSLEVASSNQPQH
>TRBV19|13|TRBJ1-5
ASSIVAAPNQPQH
>TRBV5-8|13|TRBJ1-5
ASRRDRVLNQPQH
>TRBV3-1/TRBV3-2|12|TRBJ2-1
ASARPGNYNEQF
>TRBV15|12|TRBJ2-7
ATSRDRGLYEQY
>TRBV6-6|11|TRBJ1-1
ASRHGQDTEAF
>TRBV21-1|14|TRBJ1-4
ASSASDRYINEKLF
>TRBV7-6|16|TRBJ2-3
ASSLALRTELITDTQY
>TRBV24-1|11|TRBJ1-2
ATRGTGNYGYT
>TRBV5-1|12|TRBJ1-1
ASSLDGAIAEAF
>TRBV7-8|14|TRBJ1-5
ATSGTGSPNNQPQH
>TRBV28|11|TRBJ1-1
ASSASRNTEAF
>TRBV10-3|12|TRBJ1-4
ATGPGSTNEKLF
>TRBV7-6|12|TRBJ1-2
ASSRQGEYYGYT
>TRBV30|11|TRBJ2-2
AWSGTSGRELF
>TRBV5-6|10|TRBJ1-2
ASSFNGDGYT
>TRBV10-3|13|TRBJ2-7
AISDVTSGSYEQY
>TRBV15|11|TRBJ1-5
ATSRNGNQPQH
>TRBV7-9|9|TRBJ1-2
AVGGSYGYT
>TRBV7-9|11|TRBJ1-6
ASSLGAGSPLH
>TRBV6-2/TRBV6-3|12|TRBJ2-5
ASSSGVSQETQY
>TRBV28|9|TRBJ1-2
ASSSSFGYT